This T cell receptor (beta chain) was sequenced in a study of blood T cell repertoires in COVID-19. As for the study in general: Sites in the United States, Italy and Spain provided acute and convalescent COVID-19 samples. PBMCs, B-cell-depleted T cells, or T cells provided the cDNA or gDNA that made up the material.

It was during active infection that Seattle patients were enrolled and then longitudinally followed. Germline V gene data show CDR1 as SGDLS and CDR2 as YYNGEE. This CDR3 region has 15 residues. Deletions cut 0 bases from V and 5 bases from J, with 14 bases between. How the authors handled the data: Counts of nucleated cells, estimated from reference gene primer amplification, were obtained. Profiled with immunoSEQ multiplex PCR; TCRdb holds only in-frame clones, not every one. V and J calls and clone size are as listed in that table; D and trimming were resolved from the DNA. The sample shows 240,000 or so clones, about four fifths of them seen only once.

Sequences were obtained from peripheral blood. The receptor comes from a woman older than 75 with COVID-19, enrolled during active disease. The chain carries TRBV9 and TRBJ1-2; maybe TRBD1 (5 bases). The CDR3 reads CASSVVDGGGYGYTF. The CDR3 DNA follows: TGTGCCAGCAGCGTAGTAGATGGCGGGGGATATGGCTACACCTTC.